The present TCR beta chain was sequenced within a study of monozygotic twins with inflammatory bowel disease. On this clonotype itself: What it recognizes is unknown.

UMIs that included a 6-nucleotide sample barcode were added by template switching, which took place during cDNA synthesis. TCRdb re-analyzed the 5' RACE reads; it lists each CDR3 protein once, without DNA. Recorded here are over 200,000 distinct CDR3 sequences; the top ten clones represent 6% to 9%. The study, taken as a whole, reports: Those with IBD had lower TCRbeta diversity (inverse Simpson) than their healthy co-twins did.

Skipping T cell sorting, the study isolated total RNA directly from whole blood. CDR1 and CDR2 (germline): SGHTA, FQGNSA. This CDR3 is 14 amino acids long. The sequence derives from a human donor with ulcerative colitis or Crohn's disease, or a healthy co-twin of an affected twin (not recorded which). Material: blood. The chain combines TRBV7-2 with TRBJ1-1; the D call from TCRdb, TRBD1, cannot be confirmed without DNA. This CDR3 is CASSSQGASTEAFF.